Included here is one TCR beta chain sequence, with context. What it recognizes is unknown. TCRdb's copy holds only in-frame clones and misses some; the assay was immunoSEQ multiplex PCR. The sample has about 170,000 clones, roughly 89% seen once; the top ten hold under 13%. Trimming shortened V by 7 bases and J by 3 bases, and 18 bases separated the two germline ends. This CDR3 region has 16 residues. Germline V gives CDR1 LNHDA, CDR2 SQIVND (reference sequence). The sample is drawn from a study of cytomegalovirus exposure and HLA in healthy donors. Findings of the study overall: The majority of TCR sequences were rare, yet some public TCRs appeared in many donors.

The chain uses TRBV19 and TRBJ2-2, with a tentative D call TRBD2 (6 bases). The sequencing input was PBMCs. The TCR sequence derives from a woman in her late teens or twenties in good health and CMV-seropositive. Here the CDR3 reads CASMGEVGRYTGELFF. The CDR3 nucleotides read TGTGCCAGTATGGGGGAGGTCGGGCGATACACCGGGGAGCTGTTTTTT.